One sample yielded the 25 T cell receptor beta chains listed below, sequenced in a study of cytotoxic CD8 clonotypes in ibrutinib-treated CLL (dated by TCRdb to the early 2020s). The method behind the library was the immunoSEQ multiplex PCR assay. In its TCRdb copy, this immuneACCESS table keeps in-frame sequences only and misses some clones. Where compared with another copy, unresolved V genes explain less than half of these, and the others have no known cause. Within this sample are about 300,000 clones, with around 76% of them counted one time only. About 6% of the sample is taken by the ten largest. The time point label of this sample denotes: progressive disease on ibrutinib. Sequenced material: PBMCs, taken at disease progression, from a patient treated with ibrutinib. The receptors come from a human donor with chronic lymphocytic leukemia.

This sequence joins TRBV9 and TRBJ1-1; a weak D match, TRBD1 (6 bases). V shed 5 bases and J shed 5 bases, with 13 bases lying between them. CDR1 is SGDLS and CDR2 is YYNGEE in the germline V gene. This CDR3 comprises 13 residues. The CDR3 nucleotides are TGTGCCAGCAGGGGGGCGGGGGAGACTGAAGCTTTCTTT. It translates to CASRGAGETEAFF. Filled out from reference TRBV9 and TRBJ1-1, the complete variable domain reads DSGVTQTPKHLITATGQRVTLRCSPRSGDLSVYWYQQSLDQGLQFLIQYYNGEERAKGNILERFSAQQFPDLHSELNLSSLELGDSALYFCASRGAGETEAFFGQGTRLTVV.

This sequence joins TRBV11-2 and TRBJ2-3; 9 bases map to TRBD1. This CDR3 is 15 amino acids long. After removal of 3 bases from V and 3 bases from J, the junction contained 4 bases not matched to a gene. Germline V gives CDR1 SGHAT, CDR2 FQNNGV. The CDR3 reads CASSLDRGQTDTQYF. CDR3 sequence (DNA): TGTGCCAGCAGCTTGGACAGGGGCCAAACAGATACGCAGTATTTT.

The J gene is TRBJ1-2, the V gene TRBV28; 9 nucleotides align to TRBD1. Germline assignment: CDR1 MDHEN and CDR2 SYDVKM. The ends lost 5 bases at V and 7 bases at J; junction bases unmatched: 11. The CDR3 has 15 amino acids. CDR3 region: CASSPSYRGRLGYTF. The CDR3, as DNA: TGTGCCAGCAGTCCGAGCTACAGGGGGCGCCTTGGCTACACCTTC.

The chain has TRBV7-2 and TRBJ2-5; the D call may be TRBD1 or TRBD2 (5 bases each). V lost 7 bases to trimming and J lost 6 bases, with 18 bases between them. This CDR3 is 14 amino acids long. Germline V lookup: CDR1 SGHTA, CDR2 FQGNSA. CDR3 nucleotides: TGTGCCAGCACCTTGGGACCCCCCCCGAAGACCCAGTACTTC. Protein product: CASTLGPPPKTQYF. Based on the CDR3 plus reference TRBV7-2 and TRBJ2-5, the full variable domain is GAGVSQSPSNKVTEKGKDVELRCDPISGHTALYWYRQSLGQGLEFLIYFQGNSAPDKSGLPSDRFSAERTGGSVSTLTIQRTQQEDSAVYLCASTLGPPPKTQYFGPGTRLLVL.

CDR3 DNA: TGTGCCAGCAGCTTGGGACAGGGGCCAAGGGAGCAGTACTTC. Translating gives CASSLGQGPREQYF. The gene calls are TRBV5-6 and TRBJ2-7; the match to TRBD1 covers 8 bases. V shed 0 bases, J shed 7 bases, and the junction held 6 bases outside the gene matches. This CDR3 has 14 residues. CDR1 SGHDT and CDR2 YYEEEE come from the germline V gene.

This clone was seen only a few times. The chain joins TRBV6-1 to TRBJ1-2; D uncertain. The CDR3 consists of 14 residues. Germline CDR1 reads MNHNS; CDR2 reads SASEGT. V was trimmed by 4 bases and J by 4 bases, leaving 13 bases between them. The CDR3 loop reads CASSGSGRLYGYTF. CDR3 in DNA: TGTGCCAGCAGTGGATCTGGACGGCTCTATGGCTACACCTTC.

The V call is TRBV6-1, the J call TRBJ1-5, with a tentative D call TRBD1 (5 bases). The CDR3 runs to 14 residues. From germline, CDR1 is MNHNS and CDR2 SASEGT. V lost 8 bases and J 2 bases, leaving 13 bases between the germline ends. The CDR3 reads CASWQGLRNQPQHF. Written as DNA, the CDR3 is TGTGCCAGCTGGCAGGGTCTGCGCAATCAGCCCCAGCATTTT.

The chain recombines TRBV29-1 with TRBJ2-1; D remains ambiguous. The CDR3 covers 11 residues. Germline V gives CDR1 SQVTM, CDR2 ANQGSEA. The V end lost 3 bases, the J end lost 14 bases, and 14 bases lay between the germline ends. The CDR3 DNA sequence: TGCAGCGTTGATTTTCTGGGGTACGAGTTCTTC. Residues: CSVDFLGYEFF.

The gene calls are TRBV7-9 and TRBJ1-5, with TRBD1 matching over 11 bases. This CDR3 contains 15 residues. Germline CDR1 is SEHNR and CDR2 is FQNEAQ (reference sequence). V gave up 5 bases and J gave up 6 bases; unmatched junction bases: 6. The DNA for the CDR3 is TGTGCCAGCAGCCCGGACAGGGGGCTAAGTCAGCCCCAGCATTTT. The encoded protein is CASSPDRGLSQPQHF.

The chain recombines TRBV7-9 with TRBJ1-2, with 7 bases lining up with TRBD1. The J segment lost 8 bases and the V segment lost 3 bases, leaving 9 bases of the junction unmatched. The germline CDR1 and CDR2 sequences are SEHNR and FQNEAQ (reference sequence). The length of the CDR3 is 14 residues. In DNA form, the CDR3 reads TGTGCCAGCAGCTTCAGTGGGACAGCTAGGGGCTACACCTTC. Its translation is CASSFSGTARGYTF.

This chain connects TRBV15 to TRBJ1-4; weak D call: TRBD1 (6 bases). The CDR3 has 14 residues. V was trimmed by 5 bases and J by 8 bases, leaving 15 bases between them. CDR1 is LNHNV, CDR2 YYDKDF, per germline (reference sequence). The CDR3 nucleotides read TGTGCCACCAGCCGCAGGGGTCCCGCCGAAAAACTGTTTTTT. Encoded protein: CATSRRGPAEKLFF.

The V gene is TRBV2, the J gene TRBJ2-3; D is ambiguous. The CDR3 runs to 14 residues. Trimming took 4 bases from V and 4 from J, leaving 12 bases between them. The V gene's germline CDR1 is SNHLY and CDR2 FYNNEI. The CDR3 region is CASSAAEPPDTQYF. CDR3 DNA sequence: TGTGCCAGCAGTGCCGCCGAACCCCCAGATACGCAGTATTTT.

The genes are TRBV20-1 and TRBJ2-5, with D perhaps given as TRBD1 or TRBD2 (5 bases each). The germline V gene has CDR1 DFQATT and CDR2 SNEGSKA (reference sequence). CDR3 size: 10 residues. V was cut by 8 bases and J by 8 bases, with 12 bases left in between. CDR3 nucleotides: TGCAGTTCTCTGAGGGGAACCCAGTACTTC. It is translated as CSSLRGTQYF.

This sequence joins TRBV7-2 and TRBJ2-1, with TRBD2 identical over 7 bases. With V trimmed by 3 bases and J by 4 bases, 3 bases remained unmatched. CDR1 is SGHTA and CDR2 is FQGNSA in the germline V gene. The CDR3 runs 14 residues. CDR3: CASSLSSGYNEQFF. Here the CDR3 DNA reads TGTGCCAGCAGCTTGAGTAGCGGGTACAATGAGCAGTTCTTC.

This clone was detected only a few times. The CDR3 spells CASSQVSRGILYEQYF. The CDR3 nucleotides read TGCGCCAGCAGCCAAGTCTCACGAGGGATCCTCTACGAGCAGTACTTC. The chain uses TRBV4-1 and TRBJ2-7, with D possibly TRBD2 on 5 matching bases. CDR3 length: 16 amino acids. Per germline, CDR1 MGHRA and CDR2 YSYEKL. Trimming pared 1 base from V and 3 bases from J, leaving 16 bases between.

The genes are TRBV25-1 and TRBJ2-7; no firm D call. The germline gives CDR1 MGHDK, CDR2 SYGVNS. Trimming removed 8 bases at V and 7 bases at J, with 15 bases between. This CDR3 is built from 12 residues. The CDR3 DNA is TGTGCCAGCGGACGGTGGCAGAGGGAGCAGTACTTC. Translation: CASGRWQREQYF.

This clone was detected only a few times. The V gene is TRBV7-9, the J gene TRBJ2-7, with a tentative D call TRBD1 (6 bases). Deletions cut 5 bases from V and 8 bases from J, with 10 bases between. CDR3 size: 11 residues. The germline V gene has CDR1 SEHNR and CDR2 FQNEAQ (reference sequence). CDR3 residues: CASSAGQKQYF. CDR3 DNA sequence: TGTGCCAGCAGCGCCGGACAGAAGCAGTACTTC.

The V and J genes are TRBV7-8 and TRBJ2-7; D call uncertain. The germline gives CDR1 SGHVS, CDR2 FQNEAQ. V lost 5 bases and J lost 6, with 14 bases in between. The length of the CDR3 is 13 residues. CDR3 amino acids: CASSPSIRPEQYF. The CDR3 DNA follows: TGTGCCAGCAGCCCTTCGATACGACCCGAGCAGTACTTC.

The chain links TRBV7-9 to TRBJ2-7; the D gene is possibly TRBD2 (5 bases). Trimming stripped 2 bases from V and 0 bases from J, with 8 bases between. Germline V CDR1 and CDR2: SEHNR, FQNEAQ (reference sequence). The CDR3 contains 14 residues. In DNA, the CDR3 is TGTGCCAGCAGCTTATCGGGGAGCTCCTACGAGCAGTACTTC. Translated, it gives CASSLSGSSYEQYF.

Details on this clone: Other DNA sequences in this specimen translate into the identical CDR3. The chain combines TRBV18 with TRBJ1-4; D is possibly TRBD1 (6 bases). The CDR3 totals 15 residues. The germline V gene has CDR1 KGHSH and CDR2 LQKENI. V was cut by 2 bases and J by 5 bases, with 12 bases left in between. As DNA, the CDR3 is TGTGCCAGCTCACCAAGGCAGGGGAGCAATGAAAAACTGTTTTTT. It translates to CASSPRQGSNEKLFF.

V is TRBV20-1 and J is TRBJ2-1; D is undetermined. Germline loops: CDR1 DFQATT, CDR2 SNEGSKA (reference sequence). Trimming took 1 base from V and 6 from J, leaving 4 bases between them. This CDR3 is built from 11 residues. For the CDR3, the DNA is TGCAGTGCTAGAGTCGTCAATGAGCAGTTCTTC. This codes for CSARVVNEQFF.

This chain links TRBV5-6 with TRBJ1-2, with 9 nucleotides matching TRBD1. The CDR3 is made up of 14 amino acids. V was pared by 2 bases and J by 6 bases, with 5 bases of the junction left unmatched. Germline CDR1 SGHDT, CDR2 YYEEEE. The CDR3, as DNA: TGTGCCAGCAGCTTCGGGACAGGGTTGGATGGCTACACCTTC. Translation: CASSFGTGLDGYTF.

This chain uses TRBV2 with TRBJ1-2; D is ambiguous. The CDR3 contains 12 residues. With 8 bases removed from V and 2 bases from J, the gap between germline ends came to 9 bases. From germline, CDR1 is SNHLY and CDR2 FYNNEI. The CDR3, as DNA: TGTGCCAGCGGCAGACGGAACTATGGCTACACCTTC. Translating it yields CASGRRNYGYTF.

CDR3 sequence: CASSQAPRGGGETQYF. In DNA, the CDR3 is TGTGCCAGCAGCCAAGCCCCCCGAGGGGGTGGAGAGACCCAGTACTTC. The V gene is TRBV4-2, the J gene TRBJ2-5; TRBD1 might be the D (6 bases). The germline V gene encodes CDR1 LGHNA and CDR2 YNFKEQ. The V end was cut by 1 base, the J end by 4 bases, with 16 bases between. The length of the CDR3 is 16 residues.

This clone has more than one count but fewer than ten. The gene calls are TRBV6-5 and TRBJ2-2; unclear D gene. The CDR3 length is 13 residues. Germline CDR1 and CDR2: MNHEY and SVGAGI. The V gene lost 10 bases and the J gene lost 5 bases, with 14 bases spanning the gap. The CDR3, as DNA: TGTGCCACCCAGTATGATTGGACCGGGGAGCTGTTTTTT. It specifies CATQYDWTGELFF.